The clone carrying this T cell receptor (beta chain) was observed a single time. Sequencing was performed with immunoSEQ multiplex PCR; in TCRdb, only in-frame clones are kept and a portion is missing. The data hold roughly 130,000 clones, with approximately 89% observed a single time. The record originates from a study of cytotoxic CD8 clonotypes in ibrutinib-treated CLL. Study details: Response samples were obtained once patients had received a median around twelve months of treatment, range 6 to 36.

The source is a human donor with chronic lymphocytic leukemia. The input for sequencing was PBMCs, taken after 12 months of ibrutinib treatment.

In DNA, the CDR3 is TGTGCCAGCAGACTAGGGACTACTGGAAACACCATATATTTT. This codes for CASRLGTTGNTIYF. The chain couples TRBV6-5 to TRBJ1-3; perhaps TRBD1 as D (5 bases). There are 14 residues in the CDR3. Germline V lookup: CDR1 MNHEY, CDR2 SVGAGI. Between the trimmed V and J ends, which lost 6 bases and 2 bases, there was a span of 11 bases.